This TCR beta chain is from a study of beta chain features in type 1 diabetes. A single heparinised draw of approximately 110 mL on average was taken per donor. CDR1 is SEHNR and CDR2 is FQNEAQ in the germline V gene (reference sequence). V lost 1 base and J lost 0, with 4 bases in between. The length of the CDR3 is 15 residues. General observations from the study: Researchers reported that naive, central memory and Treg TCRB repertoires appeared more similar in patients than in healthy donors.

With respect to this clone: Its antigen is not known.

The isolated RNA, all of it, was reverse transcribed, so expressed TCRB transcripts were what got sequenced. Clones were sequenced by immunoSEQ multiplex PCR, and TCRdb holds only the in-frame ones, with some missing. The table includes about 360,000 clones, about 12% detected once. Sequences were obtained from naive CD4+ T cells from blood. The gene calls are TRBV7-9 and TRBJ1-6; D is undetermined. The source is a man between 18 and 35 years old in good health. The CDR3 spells CASSLGSSYNSPLHF. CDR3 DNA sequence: TGTGCCAGCAGCTTAGGGAGCTCCTATAATTCACCCCTCCACTTT.